A single sample is the source of the 11 T cell receptor beta chains below, sequenced in a study of Tregs in tolerant kidney transplant recipients. The table came from immunoSEQ multiplex PCR; TCRdb's copy has only in-frame clones and leaves some out. The sample comprises around 77,000 clones, less than 98% of which are singletons, and around 0.58% rests with the top ten. Sequencing was performed on CD4+ T cells from blood, taken before the transplant. The receptors here all came from a human donor who received a combined kidney and bone marrow transplant.

The rearrangement links TRBV19 to TRBJ1-1; weak D call: TRBD1 (6 bases). There are 13 residues in the CDR3. CDR1 LNHDA and CDR2 SQIVND come from the germline V gene (reference sequence). The ends were cut back, 0 bases at V and 11 bases at J, with 13 bases in the middle. The CDR3 is CASSIDRDKWAFF. In DNA form, the CDR3 reads TGTGCCAGTAGTATAGATCGGGACAAATGGGCTTTCTTT. Full variable domain (rest looked up from reference TRBV19 and TRBJ1-1): DGGITQSPKYLFRKEGQNVTLSCEQNLNHDAMYWYRQDPGQGLRLIYYSQIVNDFQKGDIAEGYSVSREKKESFPLTVTSAQKNPTAFYLCASSIDRDKWAFFGQGTRLTVV.

The chain carries TRBV5-3 and TRBJ1-1; D is perhaps TRBD1 (5 bases). TRBV5-3 counts as an open reading frame of uncertain function. Deletions cut 5 bases from V and 0 bases from J, with 17 bases between. The CDR3 spans 16 residues. In DNA, the CDR3 is TGTGCCAGAAGTCGGACATACATGAGGTTGAACACTGAAGCTTTCTTT. Amino acids: CARSRTYMRLNTEAFF.

This sequence joins TRBV28 and TRBJ1-2; TRBD1 matches 7 bases. V dropped 5 bases and J dropped 8; count of bases not matched to a gene: 8. Germline CDR1 is MDHEN and CDR2 is SYDVKM. This CDR3 comprises 13 residues. Here the CDR3 DNA reads TGTGCCAGCAGTCTAAGACAGGGCCGGGGCTACACCTTC. Its translation is CASSLRQGRGYTF.

This chain connects TRBV6-6 to TRBJ1-5; the D is unclear. Germline loops: CDR1 MNHNY, CDR2 SVGAGI (reference sequence). V was shortened by 2 bases and J by 4 bases, with 9 bases between the two germline ends. The CDR3 is 14 residues long. CDR3 sequence: CASSYPEANQPQHF. CDR3 coding DNA: TGTGCCAGCAGTTACCCGGAAGCGAATCAGCCCCAGCATTTT.

The V gene is TRBV23-1, the J gene TRBJ2-1, with 7 bases lining up with TRBD1. TRBV23-1 is flagged as an ORF with uncertain function. This CDR3 spans 14 amino acids. V gave up 2 bases and J gave up 13 bases; unmatched junction bases: 11. This chain's CDR3 is CASSQMTGSFVQFF. In DNA, the CDR3 is TGCGCCAGCAGTCAAATGACAGGGTCGTTCGTCCAGTTCTTC.

CDR3 in amino acids: CASSVVPGSGVYGYTF. The CDR3 coding sequence is TGTGCCAGCAGCGTAGTCCCAGGTTCCGGGGTCTATGGCTACACCTTC. The chain is built from TRBV9 and TRBJ1-2; D is uncertain. Germline CDR1 and CDR2: SGDLS and YYNGEE. V dropped 0 bases and J dropped 4 bases, with 16 bases sitting between them. The CDR3 consists of 16 residues.

The chain couples TRBV7-3 to TRBJ2-1; TRBD2 is a possible D gene (6 bases). V shed 2 bases and J shed 0 bases, with 14 bases lying between them. This CDR3 is 17 amino acids long. Germline assignment: CDR1 SGHTA and CDR2 FQGTGA. The CDR3 here is CASSLEYGGGSYNEQFF. In DNA form, the CDR3 reads TGTGCCAGCAGCTTAGAATACGGGGGAGGCTCCTACAATGAGCAGTTCTTC.

This clone was seen a single time. This chain joins TRBV5-4 and TRBJ2-2; D gene ambiguous. The V gene's germline CDR1 is SGHNT and CDR2 YYREEE (reference sequence). Deletions cut 5 bases from V and 0 bases from J, with 5 bases between. The CDR3 consists of 13 residues. The CDR3 sequence is CASRGSNTGELFF. CDR3 bases: TGTGCCAGCAGGGGCTCGAACACCGGGGAGCTGTTTTTT.

V gene TRBV5-4 combines with J gene TRBJ2-4, with 13 bases aligning to TRBD2. This CDR3 is built from 16 residues. With 3 bases clipped from V and 9 bases from J, the junction kept 9 bases outside the gene matches. Germline V gene data show CDR1 as SGHNT and CDR2 as YYREEE (reference sequence). The CDR3 sequence: CASSSKLAGGSGIQYF. The CDR3 DNA is TGTGCCAGCAGCTCAAAACTAGCGGGGGGGTCCGGCATTCAGTACTTC.

The chain has TRBV5-1 and TRBJ2-5; TRBD1 matches at 8 bases. The germline CDR1 and CDR2 sequences are SGHRS and YFSETQ. Unmatched junction bases numbered 13, after V lost 4 bases and J lost 2 bases. The CDR3 extends over 17 amino acids. The CDR3 DNA is TGCGCCAGCAGCCTGGGTTGGGGCAGGGGGCTGCAAGAGACCCAGTACTTC. This translates into CASSLGWGRGLQETQYF.

The chain carries TRBV6-5 and TRBJ2-1; TRBD2 aligns across 7 bases. CDR1 is MNHEY and CDR2 is SVGAGI in the germline V gene. This CDR3 has 14 residues. V gave up 7 bases and J gave up 2 bases; unmatched junction bases: 5. DNA for the CDR3: TGTGCCAGCACCCCGAGCGGGACCTACAATGAGCAGTTCTTC. It translates to CASTPSGTYNEQFF.